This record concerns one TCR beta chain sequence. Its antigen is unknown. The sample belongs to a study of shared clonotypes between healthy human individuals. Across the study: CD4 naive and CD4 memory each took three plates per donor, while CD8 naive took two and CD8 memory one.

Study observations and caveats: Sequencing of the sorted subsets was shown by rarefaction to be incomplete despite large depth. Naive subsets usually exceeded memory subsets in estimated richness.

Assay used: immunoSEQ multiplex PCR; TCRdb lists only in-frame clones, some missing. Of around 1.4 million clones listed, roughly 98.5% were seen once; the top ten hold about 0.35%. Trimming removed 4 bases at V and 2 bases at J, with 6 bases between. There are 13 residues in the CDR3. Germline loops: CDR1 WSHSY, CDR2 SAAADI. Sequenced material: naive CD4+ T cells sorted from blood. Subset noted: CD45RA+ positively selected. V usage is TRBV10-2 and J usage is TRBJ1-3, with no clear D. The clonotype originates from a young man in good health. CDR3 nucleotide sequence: TGCGCCAGCAGTGGAGAGACTGGAAACACCATATATTTT. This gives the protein CASSGETGNTIYF.